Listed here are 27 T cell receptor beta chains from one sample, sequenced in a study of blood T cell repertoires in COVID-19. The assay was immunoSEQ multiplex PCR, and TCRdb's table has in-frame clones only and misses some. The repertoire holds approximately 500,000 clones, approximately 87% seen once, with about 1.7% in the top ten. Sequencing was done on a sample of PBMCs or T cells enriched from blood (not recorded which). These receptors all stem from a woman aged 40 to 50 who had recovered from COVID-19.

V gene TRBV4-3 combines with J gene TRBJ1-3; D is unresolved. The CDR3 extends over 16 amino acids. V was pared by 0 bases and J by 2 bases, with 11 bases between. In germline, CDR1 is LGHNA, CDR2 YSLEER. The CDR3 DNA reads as TGCGCCAGCAGCCAAGAGGTATCTGCAGCTGGAAACACCATATATTTT. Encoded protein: CASSQEVSAAGNTIYF.

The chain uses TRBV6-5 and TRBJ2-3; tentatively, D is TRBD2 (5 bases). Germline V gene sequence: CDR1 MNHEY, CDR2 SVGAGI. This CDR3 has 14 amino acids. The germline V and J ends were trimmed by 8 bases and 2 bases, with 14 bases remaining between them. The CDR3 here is CASLPGSTTDTQYF. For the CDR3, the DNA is TGTGCCAGCCTCCCGGGGTCCACCACAGATACGCAGTATTTT.

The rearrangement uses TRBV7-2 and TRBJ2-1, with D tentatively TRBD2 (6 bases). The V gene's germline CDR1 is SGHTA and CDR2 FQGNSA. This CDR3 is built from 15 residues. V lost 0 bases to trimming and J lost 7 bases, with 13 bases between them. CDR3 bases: TGTGCCAGCAGCTTAGCGGGAGGTGCGGGGAATGAGCAGTTCTTC. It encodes CASSLAGGAGNEQFF.

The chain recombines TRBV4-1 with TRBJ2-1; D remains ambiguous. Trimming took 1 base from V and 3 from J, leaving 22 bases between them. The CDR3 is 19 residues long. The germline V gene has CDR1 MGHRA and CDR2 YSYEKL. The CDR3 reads CASSQVETYQKGLYNEQFF. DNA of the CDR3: TGCGCCAGCAGCCAAGTGGAGACTTACCAAAAAGGCCTCTACAATGAGCAGTTCTTC.

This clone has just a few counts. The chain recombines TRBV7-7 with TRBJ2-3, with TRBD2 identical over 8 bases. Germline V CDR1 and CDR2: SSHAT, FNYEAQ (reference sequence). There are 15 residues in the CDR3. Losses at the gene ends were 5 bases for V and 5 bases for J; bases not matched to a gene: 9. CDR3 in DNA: TGTGCCAGCAGCAAATATCCGGGAGGGCAAGATACGCAGTATTTT. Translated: CASSKYPGGQDTQYF.

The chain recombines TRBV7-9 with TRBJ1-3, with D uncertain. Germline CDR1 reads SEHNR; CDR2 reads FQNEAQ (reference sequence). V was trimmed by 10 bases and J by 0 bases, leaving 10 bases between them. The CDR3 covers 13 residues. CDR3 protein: CATKAVSGNTIYF. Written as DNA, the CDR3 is TGTGCCACCAAGGCGGTCTCTGGAAACACCATATATTTT.

The CDR3 here is CASSPSSSPSADTQYF. In DNA form, the CDR3 reads TGTGCCAGCAGTCCTTCCAGCTCGCCCAGCGCAGATACGCAGTATTTT. The chain uses TRBV21-1 and TRBJ2-3; the DNA was not used to check the table's D call, TRBD2. TRBV21-1 is reported as a pseudogene. CDR3 length: 16 residues.

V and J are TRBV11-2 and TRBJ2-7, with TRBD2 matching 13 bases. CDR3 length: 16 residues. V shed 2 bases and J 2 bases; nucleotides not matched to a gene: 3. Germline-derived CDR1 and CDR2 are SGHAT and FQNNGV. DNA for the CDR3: TGTGCCAGCAGCTTAATGGGACTAGCGGGAACCTACGAGCAGTACTTC. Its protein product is CASSLMGLAGTYEQYF.

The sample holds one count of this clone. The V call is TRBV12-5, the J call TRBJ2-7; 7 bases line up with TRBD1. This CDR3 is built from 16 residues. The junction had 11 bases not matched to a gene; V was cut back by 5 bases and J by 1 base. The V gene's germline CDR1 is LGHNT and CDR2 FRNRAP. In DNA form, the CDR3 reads TGTGCTAGTGGTCCCTCCCCCGGGACAGAGTCCTACGAGCAGTACTTC. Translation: CASGPSPGTESYEQYF.

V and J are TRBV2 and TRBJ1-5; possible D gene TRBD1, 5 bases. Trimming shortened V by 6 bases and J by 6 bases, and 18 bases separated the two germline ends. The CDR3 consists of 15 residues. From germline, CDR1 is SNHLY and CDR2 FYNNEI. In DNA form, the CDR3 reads TGTGCCAGCAGCAGTATGGATCGGGGGAGTCAGCCCCAGCATTTT. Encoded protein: CASSSMDRGSQPQHF.

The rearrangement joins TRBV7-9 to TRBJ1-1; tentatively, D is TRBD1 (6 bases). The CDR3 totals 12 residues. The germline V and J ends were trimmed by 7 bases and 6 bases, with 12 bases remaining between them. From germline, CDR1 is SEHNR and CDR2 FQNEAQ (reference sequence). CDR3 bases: TGTGCCAGCACCACGGACAGCCCTGAAGCTTTCTTT. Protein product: CASTTDSPEAFF.

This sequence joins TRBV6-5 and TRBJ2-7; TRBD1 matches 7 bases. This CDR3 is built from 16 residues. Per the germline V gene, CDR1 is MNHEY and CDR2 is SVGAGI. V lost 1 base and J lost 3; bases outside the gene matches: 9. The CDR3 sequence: CASSYLGRGPFYEQYF. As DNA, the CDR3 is TGTGCCAGCAGTTACTTGGGTAGGGGGCCTTTCTACGAGCAGTACTTC.

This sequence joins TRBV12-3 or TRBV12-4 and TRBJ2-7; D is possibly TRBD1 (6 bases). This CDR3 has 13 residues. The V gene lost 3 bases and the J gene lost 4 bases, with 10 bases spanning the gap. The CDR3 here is CASSFVQGYEQYF. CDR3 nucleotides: TGTGCCAGCAGTTTTGTTCAGGGGTACGAGCAGTACTTC.

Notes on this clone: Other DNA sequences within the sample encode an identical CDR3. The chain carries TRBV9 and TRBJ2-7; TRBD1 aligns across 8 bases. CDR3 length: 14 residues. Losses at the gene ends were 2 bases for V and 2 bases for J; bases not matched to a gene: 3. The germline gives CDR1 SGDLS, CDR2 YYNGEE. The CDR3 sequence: CASSVGQGPYEQYF. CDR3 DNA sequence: TGTGCCAGCAGCGTCGGACAGGGACCCTACGAGCAGTACTTC. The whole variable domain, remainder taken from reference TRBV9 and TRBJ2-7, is DSGVTQTPKHLITATGQRVTLRCSPRSGDLSVYWYQQSLDQGLQFLIQYYNGEERAKGNILERFSAQQFPDLHSELNLSSLELGDSALYFCASSVGQGPYEQYFGPGTRLTVT.

This chain's CDR3 is CASGLWTGGVYYGYTF. CDR3 bases: TGTGCTAGTGGTTTGTGGACAGGGGGCGTTTACTATGGCTACACCTTC. The chain recombines TRBV12-5 with TRBJ1-2; 11 positions match TRBD1. Looked up from germline, CDR1 is LGHNT and CDR2 is FRNRAP. The CDR3 totals 16 residues. Trimming removed 2 bases from V and 3 bases from J; junction bases left unmatched: 5.

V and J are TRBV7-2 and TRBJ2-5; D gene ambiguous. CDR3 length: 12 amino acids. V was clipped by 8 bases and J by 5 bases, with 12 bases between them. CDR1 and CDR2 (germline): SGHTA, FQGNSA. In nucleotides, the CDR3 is TGTGCCAGCGCGATCCTGTCGGAGACCCAGTACTTC. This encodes CASAILSETQYF.

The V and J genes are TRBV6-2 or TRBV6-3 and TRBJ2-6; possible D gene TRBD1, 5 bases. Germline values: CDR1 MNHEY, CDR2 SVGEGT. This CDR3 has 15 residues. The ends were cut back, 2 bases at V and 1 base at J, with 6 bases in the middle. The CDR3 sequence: CASSYDRSGANVLTF. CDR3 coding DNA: TGTGCCAGCAGTTACGACAGATCTGGGGCCAACGTCCTGACTTTC.

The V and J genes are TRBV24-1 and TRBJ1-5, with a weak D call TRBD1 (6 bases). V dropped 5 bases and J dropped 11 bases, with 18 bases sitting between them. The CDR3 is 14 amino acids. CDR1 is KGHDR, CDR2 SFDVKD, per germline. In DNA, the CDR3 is TGTGCCACCAGTGCCGGGCAGGACAGTGGGTCCCAGCATTTT. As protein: CATSAGQDSGSQHF.

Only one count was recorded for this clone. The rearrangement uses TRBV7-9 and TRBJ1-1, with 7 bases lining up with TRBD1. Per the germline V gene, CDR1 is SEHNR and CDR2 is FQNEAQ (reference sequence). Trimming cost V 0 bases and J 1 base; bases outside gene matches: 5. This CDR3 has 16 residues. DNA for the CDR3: TGTGCCAGCAGCTTAGCGGGGACAGAGGGGAACACTGAAGCTTTCTTT. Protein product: CASSLAGTEGNTEAFF.

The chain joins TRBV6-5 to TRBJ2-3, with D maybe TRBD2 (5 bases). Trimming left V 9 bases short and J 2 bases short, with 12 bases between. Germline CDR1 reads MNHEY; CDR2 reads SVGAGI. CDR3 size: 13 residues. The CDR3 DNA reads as TGTGCCAGTGAGGGCCAAGCCACAGATACGCAGTATTTT. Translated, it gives CASEGQATDTQYF.

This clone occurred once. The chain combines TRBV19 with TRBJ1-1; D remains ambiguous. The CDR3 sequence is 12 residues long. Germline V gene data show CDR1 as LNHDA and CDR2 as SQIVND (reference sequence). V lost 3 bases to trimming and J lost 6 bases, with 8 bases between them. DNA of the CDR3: TGTGCCAGTAGTATGGAGGCGGCTGAAGCTTTCTTT. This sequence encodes CASSMEAAEAFF.

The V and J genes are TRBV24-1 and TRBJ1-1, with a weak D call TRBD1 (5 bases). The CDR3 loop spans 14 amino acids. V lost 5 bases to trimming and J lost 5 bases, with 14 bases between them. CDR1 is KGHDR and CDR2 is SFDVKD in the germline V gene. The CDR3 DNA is TGTGCCACCAGTGGGGGCCGGGGGTCGACTGAAGCTTTCTTT. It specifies CATSGGRGSTEAFF.

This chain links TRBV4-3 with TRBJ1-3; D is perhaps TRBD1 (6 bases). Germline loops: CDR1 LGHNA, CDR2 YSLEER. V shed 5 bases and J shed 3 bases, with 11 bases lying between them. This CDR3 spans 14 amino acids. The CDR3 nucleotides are TGCGCCAGCAGCGTACAGGGCCATGGAAACACCATATATTTT. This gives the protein CASSVQGHGNTIYF.

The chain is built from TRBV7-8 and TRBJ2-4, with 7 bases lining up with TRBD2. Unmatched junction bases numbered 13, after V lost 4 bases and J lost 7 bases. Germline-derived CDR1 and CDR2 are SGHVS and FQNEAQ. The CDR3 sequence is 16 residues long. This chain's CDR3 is CASSWLAGELGNIQYF. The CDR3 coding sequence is TGTGCCAGCAGCTGGCTCGCGGGAGAGTTGGGTAACATTCAGTACTTC.

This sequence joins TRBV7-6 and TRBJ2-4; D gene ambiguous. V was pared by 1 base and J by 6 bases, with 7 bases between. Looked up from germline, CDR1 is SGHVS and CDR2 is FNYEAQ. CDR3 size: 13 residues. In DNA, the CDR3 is TGTGCCAGCAGCTTAGGGGCCCGAAACATTCAGTACTTC. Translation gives CASSLGARNIQYF.

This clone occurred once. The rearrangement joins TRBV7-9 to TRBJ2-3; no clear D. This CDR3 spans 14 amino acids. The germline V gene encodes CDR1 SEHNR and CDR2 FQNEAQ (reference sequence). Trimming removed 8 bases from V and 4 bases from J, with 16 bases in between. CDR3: CASYKLNLADTQYF. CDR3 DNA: TGTGCCAGCTATAAACTTAACCTTGCAGATACGCAGTATTTT.

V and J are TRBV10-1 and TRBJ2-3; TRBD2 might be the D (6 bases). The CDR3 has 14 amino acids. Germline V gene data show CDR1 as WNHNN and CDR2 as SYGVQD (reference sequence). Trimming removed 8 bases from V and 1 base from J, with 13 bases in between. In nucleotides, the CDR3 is TGCGCCAGCCCCCCTAGGGAGGGCACAGATACGCAGTATTTT. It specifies CASPPREGTDTQYF.